Each of the 5 T cell receptor beta chains below was sequenced from the same sample in a study of shared clonotypes between healthy human individuals. Profiled with immunoSEQ multiplex PCR; TCRdb holds only in-frame clones, not every one. The data show 2,100,000 or so clones, approximately 94% seen once. The sequencing sample was made of naive CD4+ T cells sorted from blood. Subset of the sample: CD45RA+ positively selected. These receptors originate from a man aged 18 to 29 in good health.

The CDR3 protein is CASATGLNTEAFF. In DNA, the CDR3 is TGTGCCAGTGCGACAGGGCTGAACACTGAAGCTTTCTTT. The chain employs TRBV2 and TRBJ1-1; 7 bases agree with TRBD1. Germline-derived CDR1 and CDR2 are SNHLY and FYNNEI. The CDR3 has 13 residues. The V segment lost 9 bases and the J segment 0 bases; nucleotides outside the gene matches: 4. Full variable domain (missing parts from reference TRBV2 and TRBJ1-1): EPEVTQTPSHQVTQMGQEVILRCVPISNHLYFYWYRQILGQKVEFLVSFYNNEISEKSEIFDDQFSVERPDGSNFTLKIRSTKLEDSAMYFCASATGLNTEAFFGQGTRLTVV.

This chain links TRBV18 with TRBJ2-2; D gene ambiguous. V was cut by 3 bases and J by 3 bases, with 8 bases left in between. Germline V lookup: CDR1 KGHSH, CDR2 LQKENI. The CDR3 is made up of 14 amino acids. CDR3 sequence: CASSPDTHTGELFF. CDR3 nucleotides: TGTGCCAGCTCACCCGACACACACACCGGGGAGCTGTTTTTT.

The V call is TRBV9, the J call TRBJ1-2; D gene uncertain. The CDR3 consists of 15 residues. CDR1 and CDR2 (germline): SGDLS, YYNGEE. The germline V and J ends were trimmed by 0 bases and 4 bases, with 13 bases remaining between them. CDR3 DNA sequence: TGTGCCAGCAGCGTAGATGAAGGACGGACCTATGGCTACACCTTC. This codes for CASSVDEGRTYGYTF.

Written as DNA, the CDR3 is TGTGCCAGCTCACGCATTGACCAGGGTAACTCTGGAAACACCATATATTTT. It yields the protein CASSRIDQGNSGNTIYF. The chain has TRBV18 and TRBJ1-3, with D maybe TRBD1 (5 bases). Trimming cost V 4 bases and J 0 bases, with 16 bases left between them. The germline gives CDR1 KGHSH, CDR2 LQKENI. This CDR3 comprises 17 residues.

The chain joins TRBV2 to TRBJ1-2; 8 nucleotides match TRBD1. V shed 7 bases and J 8 bases; nucleotides not matched to a gene: 6. Germline CDR1 SNHLY, CDR2 FYNNEI. This CDR3 is built from 12 residues. The CDR3 region is CASTLTGVGYTF. CDR3 in DNA: TGTGCCAGCACCTTGACAGGGGTCGGCTACACCTTC. The full variable domain, completed using reference TRBV2 and TRBJ1-2, is EPEVTQTPSHQVTQMGQEVILRCVPISNHLYFYWYRQILGQKVEFLVSFYNNEISEKSEIFDDQFSVERPDGSNFTLKIRSTKLEDSAMYFCASTLTGVGYTFGSGTRLTVV.